This record covers a single TCR beta chain. This CDR3 spans 13 amino acids. Trimming shortened V by 5 bases and J by 8 bases, and 15 bases separated the two germline ends. Unique molecular identifier tags were affixed to discrete cDNA molecules. MiXCR, applied by TCRdb to the 5' RACE reads, yields one record per CDR3 protein. The table includes about 77,000 distinct CDR3 sequences, about 15% detected once. The data belong to a study of early T cells in non-severe SARS-CoV-2 infection. The sequenced material came from whole blood. This receptor was obtained from an adult who was a healthcare worker with PCR-confirmed SARS-CoV-2 infection or an uninfected control (not recorded which). The chain has TRBV12-3 or TRBV12-4 and TRBJ1-2, with D possibly TRBD1 on 6 matching bases. This CDR3 is CASSIQQGDGYTF. The CDR3 DNA reads as TGTGCCAGCAGTATCCAACAGGGAGACGGCTACACCTTC.